The entry that follows covers one T cell receptor beta chain sequence. A second PCR of about 6 to 11 cycles used a sample-barcoded 5' primer and a J-beta primer mix. A single record per CDR3 protein comes from TCRdb applying MiXCR to the 5' RACE reads. Of over a million distinct CDR3 sequences in the sample, around 55% are singletons; the top ten hold about 6.3%. The CDR3 has 18 residues. Trimming shortened V by 4 bases and J by 1 base, and 25 bases separated the two germline ends. Germline values: CDR1 DFQATT, CDR2 SNEGSKA (reference sequence). This entry comes from a study of blood T cells in healthy people across ages.

Input material: blood. The genes are TRBV20-1 and TRBJ2-5; tentative D call: TRBD1 (6 bases). The clonotype comes from a man younger than 30 in good health. The CDR3 DNA sequence: TGCAGTGCTACCCCTAGCCTAGGAGCTGGGGGCCTCCAAGAGACCCAGTACTTC. Translating gives CSATPSLGAGGLQETQYF.